A single sample gave rise to the 27 T cell receptor beta chains below, sequenced in a study of cytomegalovirus exposure and HLA in healthy donors. 60 Vbeta and 13 Jbeta primers were used in PCR. Libraries were prepared by immunoSEQ multiplex PCR; TCRdb keeps only in-frame clonotypes and omits some of them. This table lists roughly 150,000 clones. Sample: PBMCs. Receptor source: a woman aged 45-65 years in good health and CMV-seronegative.

The chain combines TRBV9 with TRBJ2-7, with 9 bases aligning to TRBD1. Unmatched junction bases numbered 14, after V lost 3 bases and J lost 7 bases. Germline V gene lookup returns CDR1 SGDLS and CDR2 YYNGEE. The CDR3 has 16 residues. CDR3 sequence (DNA): TGTGCCAGCAGCGCCTATGATACAGGGGGCCGCGGAGAGCAGTACTTC. Protein product: CASSAYDTGGRGEQYF.

The J gene is TRBJ1-1, the V gene TRBV6-6; D is perhaps TRBD1 (6 bases). Trimming shortened V by 11 bases and J by 0 bases, and 13 bases separated the two germline ends. The CDR3 has 13 amino acids. CDR1 and CDR2 (germline): MNHNY, SVGAGI (reference sequence). Written as DNA, the CDR3 is TGTGCCCACCGGGACACCCTGAACACTGAAGCTTTCTTT. This encodes CAHRDTLNTEAFF.

J is TRBJ1-2 and V is TRBV6-1, with D perhaps matching TRBD1 (6 bases). Germline values: CDR1 MNHNS, CDR2 SASEGT. The CDR3 loop spans 16 amino acids. The V gene lost 4 bases and the J gene lost 5 bases, with 20 bases spanning the gap. DNA for the CDR3: TGTGCCAGCAGTGGGCCACAGGGCGCGGCCCAGTATGGCTACACCTTC. It specifies CASSGPQGAAQYGYTF.

The rearrangement joins TRBV30 to TRBJ2-3, with D possibly matching TRBD2 (5 bases). V lost 0 bases and J 2 bases, leaving 9 bases between the germline ends. The CDR3 totals 14 residues. Germline CDR1 and CDR2: GTSNPN and SVGIG (reference sequence). CDR3 residues: CAWSVRGSTDTQYF. The CDR3 DNA follows: TGTGCCTGGAGTGTACGCGGGTCCACAGATACGCAGTATTTT.

The chain links TRBV28 to TRBJ2-5; 9 nucleotides align to TRBD2. The CDR3 contains 15 residues. Trimming cost V 5 bases and J 4 bases; bases outside gene matches: 8. Looked up from germline, CDR1 is MDHEN and CDR2 is SYDVKM. The CDR3 protein is CASSPIGGGAETQYF. The CDR3 DNA sequence: TGTGCCAGCAGTCCTATCGGCGGGGGGGCAGAGACCCAGTACTTC. Supplemented by reference TRBV28 and TRBJ2-5, the full variable domain reads DVKVTQSSRYLVKRTGEKVFLECVQDMDHENMFWYRQDPGLGLRLIYFSYDVKMKEKGDIPEGYSVSREKKERFSLILESASTNQTSMYLCASSPIGGGAETQYFGPGTRLLVL.

The chain couples TRBV5-4 to TRBJ2-1; 9 nucleotides align to TRBD1. Germline CDR1 SGHNT, CDR2 YYREEE (reference sequence). There are 14 residues in the CDR3. With 5 bases clipped from V and 3 bases from J, the junction kept 3 bases outside the gene matches. The CDR3 nucleotides are TGTGCCAGCAGGCCGGGACAGGGCTACAATGAGCAGTTCTTC. The encoded protein is CASRPGQGYNEQFF. Full variable domain (missing parts from reference TRBV5-4 and TRBJ2-1): ETGVTQSPTHLIKTRGQQVTLRCSSQSGHNTVSWYQQALGQGPQFIFQYYREEENGRGNFPPRFSGLQFPNYSSELNVNALELDDSALYLCASRPGQGYNEQFFGPGTRLTVL.

The chain is built from TRBV6-5 and TRBJ1-5, with a possible D match to TRBD1 (5 bases). V gave up 2 bases and J gave up 2 bases, with 10 bases separating them. The CDR3 is 15 amino acids. Germline-derived CDR1 and CDR2 are MNHEY and SVGAGI. The CDR3 protein is CASSYDSLGNQPQHF. In DNA form, the CDR3 reads TGTGCCAGCAGTTACGACAGTTTGGGCAATCAGCCCCAGCATTTT.

The rearrangement joins TRBV6-6 to TRBJ1-5; 7 nucleotides agree with TRBD1. With V trimmed by 6 bases and J by 0 bases, 8 bases remained unmatched. Germline V gene lookup returns CDR1 MNHNY and CDR2 SVGAGI (reference sequence). The CDR3 loop spans 16 amino acids. CDR3 loop: CASRAGTDNSNQPQHF. In nucleotides, the CDR3 is TGTGCCAGCAGGGCCGGGACAGACAATAGCAATCAGCCCCAGCATTTT.

The V call is TRBV29-1, the J call TRBJ2-7; tentative D call: TRBD2 (8 bases). This CDR3 has 15 residues. Trimming removed 4 bases from V and 7 bases from J, with 23 bases in between. In germline, CDR1 is SQVTM, CDR2 ANQGSEA. CDR3 residues: CSVASGRAMDREQYF. The CDR3 coding sequence is TGCAGCGTTGCTTCCGGGAGGGCCATGGACAGGGAGCAGTACTTC.

For the CDR3, the DNA is TGTGCCAGTAAGGGGGGCACAGATACGCAGTATTTT. Translation: CASKGGTDTQYF. The rearrangement links TRBV19 to TRBJ2-3; tentatively, D is TRBD1 (6 bases). CDR1 is LNHDA and CDR2 is SQIVND in the germline V gene (reference sequence). The CDR3 length is 12 residues. The V end was cut by 7 bases, the J end by 1 base, with 6 bases between.

The chain carries TRBV7-9 and TRBJ2-7; no firm D call. V lost 3 bases and J 5 bases, leaving 11 bases between the germline ends. The CDR3 runs 13 residues. Per the germline V gene, CDR1 is SEHNR and CDR2 is FQNEAQ (reference sequence). The CDR3 DNA reads as TGTGCCAGCAGCTTGGGTAACAGAAACGAGCAGTACTTC. Amino acids: CASSLGNRNEQYF.

The chain joins TRBV14 to TRBJ2-7; D is undetermined. V was shortened by 0 bases and J by 2 bases, with 11 bases between the two germline ends. Germline V gene lookup returns CDR1 SGHDN and CDR2 FVKESK. The CDR3 is 15 residues long. Here the CDR3 reads CASSQDPRIPYEQYF. The DNA for the CDR3 is TGTGCCAGCAGCCAAGATCCTAGAATTCCCTACGAGCAGTACTTC. Supplemented by reference TRBV14 and TRBJ2-7, the full variable domain reads EAGVTQFPSHSVIEKGQTVTLRCDPISGHDNLYWYRRVMGKEIKFLLHFVKESKQDESGMPNNRFLAERTGGTYSTLKVQPAELEDSGVYFCASSQDPRIPYEQYFGPGTRLTVT.

V gene TRBV5-8 combines with J gene TRBJ2-5; TRBD1 agrees at 7 bases. Trimming at V came to 2 bases and at J to 4 bases, leaving 2 bases not matched to a gene. The length of the CDR3 is 13 residues. Germline V gene sequence: CDR1 SGHTS, CDR2 YDEGEE. The CDR3 loop reads CASSLQGRETQYF. The DNA of the CDR3 is TGTGCCAGCAGCTTACAGGGGAGAGAGACCCAGTACTTC.

This chain links TRBV19 with TRBJ1-5; 7 bases agree with TRBD1. V lost 5 bases, J lost 0 bases, and 4 bases stayed unmatched. The CDR3 is 15 residues long. The germline V gene encodes CDR1 LNHDA and CDR2 SQIVND (reference sequence). In DNA, the CDR3 is TGTGCCAGTAGTGGGACAGCGTATAGCAATCAGCCCCAGCATTTT. Encoded protein: CASSGTAYSNQPQHF.

The rearrangement links TRBV7-8 to TRBJ2-7; D gene uncertain. Trimming left V 4 bases short and J 3 bases short, with 10 bases between. The germline V gene encodes CDR1 SGHVS and CDR2 FQNEAQ. This CDR3 has 13 residues. This chain's CDR3 is CASSSISFYEQYF. The CDR3 coding sequence is TGTGCCAGCAGCTCGATTAGCTTCTACGAGCAGTACTTC. Looking up the rest from reference TRBV7-8 and TRBJ2-7 gives the full variable domain: GAGVSQSPRYKVAKRGQDVALRCDPISGHVSLFWYQQALGQGPEFLTYFQNEAQLDKSGLPSDRFFAERPEGSVSTLKIQRTQQEDSAVYLCASSSISFYEQYFGPGTRLTVT.

The CDR3 DNA reads as TGTGCCAGCAGCTTACCGGGACAGGGGATCAGCTTCTATGGCTACACCTTC. This gives the protein CASSLPGQGISFYGYTF. The rearrangement joins TRBV5-4 to TRBJ1-2; 10 nucleotides align to TRBD1. This CDR3 region has 17 residues. J gave up 4 bases and V 2 bases, and 11 bases lay outside the gene matches. Germline lookup yields CDR1 SGHNT and CDR2 YYREEE (reference sequence).

The V call is TRBV28, the J call TRBJ1-5; D is undetermined. This CDR3 has 14 residues. Germline V lookup: CDR1 MDHEN, CDR2 SYDVKM. V was cut by 3 bases and J by 4 bases, with 10 bases left in between. Here the CDR3 reads CASSLRDENQPQHF. The CDR3 DNA sequence: TGTGCCAGCAGTTTGCGGGATGAGAATCAGCCCCAGCATTTT.

The chain couples TRBV11-2 to TRBJ2-1; TRBD1 is a possible D gene (6 bases). The CDR3 covers 15 residues. The V and J ends lost 0 bases and 8 bases respectively, with 14 bases between them. CDR1 is SGHAT and CDR2 is FQNNGV in the germline V gene. CDR3: CASSLEGQPLHEQFF. DNA of the CDR3: TGTGCCAGCAGCTTAGAGGGACAACCCCTCCATGAGCAGTTCTTC.

V is TRBV6-5 and J is TRBJ1-1; tentatively, D is TRBD1 (5 bases). The CDR3 has 14 residues. Per the germline V gene, CDR1 is MNHEY and CDR2 is SVGAGI. Trimming removed 6 bases at V and 0 bases at J, with 11 bases between. This CDR3 reads CASSLQEMNTEAFF. The CDR3 DNA is TGTGCCAGCAGCCTACAGGAGATGAACACTGAAGCTTTCTTT.

This chain joins TRBV7-8 and TRBJ2-7, with D possibly TRBD2 on 5 matching bases. This CDR3 comprises 14 residues. CDR1 is SGHVS and CDR2 is FQNEAQ in the germline V gene. Between the trimmed V and J ends, which lost 2 bases and 6 bases, there was a span of 14 bases. CDR3 coding DNA: TGTGCCAGCAGCTTAAATGTGGGAGCTTCCGAGCAGTACTTC. This sequence encodes CASSLNVGASEQYF.

The gene calls are TRBV7-9 and TRBJ1-3, with D maybe TRBD1 (5 bases). V was clipped by 9 bases and J by 2 bases, with 8 bases between them. The length of the CDR3 is 12 residues. Germline CDR1 reads SEHNR; CDR2 reads FQNEAQ (reference sequence). In DNA, the CDR3 is TGTGCCAGTGGGGCCCCTGGAAACACCATATATTTT. Protein sequence: CASGAPGNTIYF.

The J gene is TRBJ2-7, the V gene TRBV28; 8 bases are a match to TRBD2. The CDR3 is made up of 14 amino acids. Trimming removed 6 bases from V and 1 base from J; junction bases left unmatched: 5. CDR1 and CDR2 (germline): MDHEN, SYDVKM. The CDR3 is CASRGLAFSYEQYF. The CDR3 DNA follows: TGTGCCAGCAGAGGACTAGCCTTTTCCTACGAGCAGTACTTC.

The genes are TRBV5-1 and TRBJ2-7; D possibly corresponds to TRBD2 (6 bases). The germline V and J ends were trimmed by 7 bases and 5 bases, with 19 bases remaining between them. The CDR3 is made up of 14 amino acids. The germline V gene has CDR1 SGHRS and CDR2 YFSETQ. The CDR3 bases are TGCGCCAGCTCTAGGGGCGGGACCCAGGACGAGCAGTACTTC. This encodes CASSRGGTQDEQYF.

The chain is built from TRBV5-1 and TRBJ1-2; D gene unclear. Germline loops: CDR1 SGHRS, CDR2 YFSETQ. V lost 0 bases, J lost 4 bases, and 13 bases lay in between. CDR3 length equals 15 residues. The DNA for the CDR3 is TGCGCCAGCAGCTTGGTCGGGGATAATTCCTATGGCTACACCTTC. It codes for CASSLVGDNSYGYTF. Combining the CDR3 with reference TRBV5-1 and TRBJ1-2 gives the whole variable domain KAGVTQTPRYLIKTRGQQVTLSCSPISGHRSVSWYQQTPGQGLQFLFEYFSETQRNKGNFPGRFSGRQFSNSRSEMNVSTLELGDSALYLCASSLVGDNSYGYTFGSGTRLTVV.

The J gene is TRBJ2-5, the V gene TRBV19, with 12 bases aligning to TRBD2. Per germline, CDR1 LNHDA and CDR2 SQIVND (reference sequence). This CDR3 contains 15 residues. V lost 6 bases and J lost 0; bases outside the gene matches: 2. The DNA for the CDR3 is TGTGCCAGTAGGCGACTAGCGGGGGACCAAGAGACCCAGTACTTC. Translation: CASRRLAGDQETQYF.

The chain uses TRBV6-1 and TRBJ2-3; a weak D match, TRBD2 (5 bases). The CDR3 length is 14 residues. The germline V gene has CDR1 MNHNS and CDR2 SASEGT. Trimming removed 6 bases at V and 2 bases at J, with 12 bases between. CDR3 residues: CASRRERFTDTQYF. CDR3 nucleotide sequence: TGTGCCAGCAGACGGGAACGCTTCACAGATACGCAGTATTTT.

The chain has TRBV7-9 and TRBJ2-3; D not resolved. Between the trimmed V and J ends, which lost 1 base and 2 bases, there was a span of 10 bases. CDR3 length: 15 amino acids. CDR1 is SEHNR and CDR2 is FQNEAQ in the germline V gene (reference sequence). CDR3 nucleotides: TGTGCCAGCAGCTTAGACGGCTACTACACAGATACGCAGTATTTT. It codes for CASSLDGYYTDTQYF.